This section outlines one T cell receptor (beta chain) sequence together with its context. Antigen specificity is unknown. Distinct nucleotide sequences in the sample also encode this CDR3. This record comes from a study of cytomegalovirus exposure and HLA in healthy donors. V was trimmed by 2 bases and J by 1 base, leaving 6 bases between them. CDR1 and CDR2 (germline): SEHNR, FQNEAQ (reference sequence). The CDR3 is 14 residues long. Among the donors, all were healthy bone marrow donors. Though probably carrying unrecorded immune exposures, donors were nominally healthy at sampling. The study, taken as a whole, reports: Researchers counted roughly 150 TCR beta chains as cytomegalovirus-associated.

PCR amplification relied on 60 Vbeta primers (plus 13 Jbeta primers). Repertoires were generated with immunoSEQ multiplex PCR, while TCRdb's copy carries only in-frame clones and drops some. The sample holds roughly 160,000 clones, around 86% seen once. The chain recombines TRBV7-9 with TRBJ1-3; D uncertain. This receptor was taken from a male donor in good health and CMV-seronegative. Sequenced material: PBMCs. CDR3 sequence (DNA): TGTGCCAGCAGCTTATCCAATTCTGGAAACACCATATATTTT. Its protein product is CASSLSNSGNTIYF.